This T cell receptor beta chain emerged from a study of blood T cell repertoires in COVID-19. Study-level information: The United States, Italy and Spain provided the acute and convalescent COVID-19 samples. PBMCs, B-cell-depleted T cells, or T cells were the source of the cDNA or gDNA that made up the material.

This study enrolled people aged about 18 to 100 from roughly 24 US geographic areas. CDR1 MNHEY and CDR2 SVGAGI come from the germline V gene. The CDR3 has 15 residues. J was trimmed by 0 bases and V by 2 bases; bases with no gene match: 0. As processed by the authors: Amplification with reference gene primers provided the estimates of nucleated cell counts. The data were produced by immunoSEQ multiplex PCR, yet TCRdb's version contains in-frame clones alone and is incomplete. From that table come the V and J calls and clone size; the DNA was used to work out D and trimming. The repertoire holds fewer than 200,000 clones, roughly 85% seen once, with around 19% in the top ten.

This rearrangement joins TRBV6-5 to TRBJ2-1; 8 nucleotides line up with TRBD1. The TCR originated in a woman in her 70s in a cohort exposed to, infected with or recovered from COVID-19 (not recorded which). Sequenced material: PBMCs or T cells enriched from blood (not recorded which). The CDR3 loop is CASSYQGASYNEQFF. CDR3 nucleotide sequence: TGTGCCAGCAGTTACCAGGGGGCCTCCTACAATGAGCAGTTCTTC.